Included here is one T cell receptor beta chain sequence, with context. The data stem from a study of control samples from healthy donors and cancer patients. TCRdb keeps only in-frame clones here, not all; method: immunoSEQ multiplex PCR. The repertoire holds around 180,000 clones, with approximately 94% as singletons. Germline values: CDR1 MNHEY, CDR2 SMNVEV (reference sequence). V lost 0 bases and J 2 bases, leaving 7 bases between the germline ends. CDR3 length: 15 amino acids. The sequence came from a woman aged 18 to 35 in good health. The chain is built from TRBV27 and TRBJ2-2; no clear D. Sequenced: blood. For the CDR3, the DNA is TGTGCCAGCAGTTTATCCAACGCTAACACCGGGGAGCTGTTTTTT. It encodes CASSLSNANTGELFF.